The subject of this entry is one T cell receptor (beta chain). Source study methods: Amplification of reference gene primers provided the estimated nucleated cell counts. Sequencing used immunoSEQ multiplex PCR; TCRdb keeps in-frame clones, though not all of them. The V and J calls and clone size come from that table; D and trimming were worked out from the DNA. In the table there are around 100,000 clones, approximately 87% of which are singletons. These data belong to a study of blood T cell repertoires in COVID-19. Study background: From the United States, Italy and Spain came samples of acute and convalescent COVID-19. T cells, B-cell-depleted T cells, or PBMCs supplied cDNA or gDNA.

Trimming stripped 2 bases from V and 4 bases from J, with 20 bases between. This CDR3 spans 17 amino acids. Germline V gene lookup returns CDR1 KGHSH and CDR2 LQKENI. The V call is TRBV18, the J call TRBJ1-1; no reliable D call. The sequence was obtained from a human donor in a cohort sampled during active COVID-19. Sequenced: peripheral blood. The CDR3 spells CASSPKGGTGITTEAFF. The CDR3 region has the DNA TGTGCCAGCTCACCAAAAGGCGGTACGGGGATTACCACTGAAGCTTTCTTT.